These T cell receptor beta chains were read from a single sample in a study of human T cells and chemical hapten exposure. TCRdb fed the RACE reads into MiXCR, producing one record per CDR3 protein. The sample consists of 110,000 or so distinct CDR3 sequences, roughly a third of them appearing once. The sequencing used whole blood, collected in connection with sensitization to the hapten diphenylcyclopropenone (DPC). The source is a man in his forties with alopecia areata. Some clones in this sample may be carry-over from other donors' samples. Each CDR3 is given with its conserved first and last residue. The D gene is left open where the match is weak. Not all rows give a size; the values are once, few, many and, for expanded clones, a class.

TRBJ2-2,NA,13,NA,TRBV7-7,CASSLGPTGELFF,TGTGCTAGCAGCTTGGGACCCACCGGGGAGCTGTTTTTT
TRBJ2-3,NA,14,few,TRBV20-1,CSARIGAPTDTQYF,TGCAGTGCTAGGATAGGGGCTCCCACAGATACGCAGTATTTT
TRBJ2-7,NA,14,few,TRBV5-1,CASSLEGGSYEQYF,TGCGCCAGCAGCTTGGAAGGCGGCTCCTACGAGCAGTACTTC
TRBJ1-6,TRBD1,16,NA,TRBV13,CASSLGSTGGNSPLHF,TGTGCCAGCAGCTTGGGATCGACAGGGGGTAATTCACCCCTCCACTTT
TRBJ2-1,NA,14,NA,TRBV6-1,CASIGGSYYNEQFF,TGTGCCAGCATAGGGGGATCCTACTACAATGAGCAGTTCTTC
TRBJ2-7,TRBD1,13,NA,TRBV29-1,CSVTGTGTYEQYF,TGCAGCGTTACCGGGACAGGGACCTACGAGCAGTACTTC
TRBJ2-1,TRBD1,14,few,TRBV5-1,CASSLQGQNNEQFF,TGCGCCAGCAGCTTACAGGGACAGAACAATGAGCAGTTCTTC
TRBJ1-4,NA,15,many,TRBV28,CASSLWGATNEKLFF,TGTGCCAGCAGTTTATGGGGTGCAACTAATGAAAAACTGTTTTTT
TRBJ2-4,NA,16,NA,TRBV6-5,CASSYGVRDKGYIQYF,TGTGCCAGCAGTTACGGCGTCCGGGACAAAGGGTACATTCAGTACTTC
TRBJ2-7,TRBD2,16,NA,TRBV28,CASRTAGLAGPYEQYF,TGTGCCAGCAGGACGGCGGGACTAGCGGGGCCCTACGAGCAGTACTTC
TRBJ2-1,TRBD2,17,NA,TRBV7-8,CASRHQGTSARYNEQFF,TGTGCCAGCAGACATCAGGGGACTAGCGCCCGTTACAATGAGCAGTTCTTC
TRBJ2-7,TRBD2,20,NA,TRBV10-3,CAISETRRRTSGRVTYEQYF,TGTGCCATCAGTGAGACCCGTCGCCGCACTAGCGGGAGGGTAACCTACGAGCAGTACTTC
TRBJ2-1,NA,13,NA,TRBV20-1,CSARVGAYNEQFF,TGCAGTGCTAGAGTCGGAGCTTACAATGAGCAGTTCTTC
TRBJ1-3,NA,14,NA,TRBV18,CASSPRQTWNTIYF,TGTGCCAGCTCACCTAGACAGACCTGGAACACCATATATTTT
TRBJ2-2,NA,12,NA,TRBV7-9,CASSQGHGELFF,TGTGCCAGCAGCCAGGGTCACGGGGAGCTGTTTTTT
TRBJ2-3,NA,12,NA,TRBV24-1,CATGSSTDTQYF,TGTGCCACCGGATCTAGCACAGATACGCAGTATTTT
TRBJ1-2,NA,16,few,TRBV4-3,CASSQEVQVPNYGYTF,TGCGCCAGCAGCCAAGAGGTCCAGGTGCCAAACTATGGCTACACCTTC
TRBJ2-1,NA,12,NA,TRBV20-1,CSARGGYNEQFF,TGCAGTGCTAGAGGCGGATACAATGAGCAGTTCTTC
TRBJ2-3,TRBD2,15,few,TRBV6-6,CASPRVAGGPDTQYF,TGTGCCAGCCCCCGGGTAGCGGGAGGGCCAGATACGCAGTATTTT
TRBJ2-4,NA,16,NA,TRBV18,CASATGLGLGGNIQYF,TGTGCCAGCGCAACAGGGCTCGGACTAGGGGGAAACATTCAGTACTTC